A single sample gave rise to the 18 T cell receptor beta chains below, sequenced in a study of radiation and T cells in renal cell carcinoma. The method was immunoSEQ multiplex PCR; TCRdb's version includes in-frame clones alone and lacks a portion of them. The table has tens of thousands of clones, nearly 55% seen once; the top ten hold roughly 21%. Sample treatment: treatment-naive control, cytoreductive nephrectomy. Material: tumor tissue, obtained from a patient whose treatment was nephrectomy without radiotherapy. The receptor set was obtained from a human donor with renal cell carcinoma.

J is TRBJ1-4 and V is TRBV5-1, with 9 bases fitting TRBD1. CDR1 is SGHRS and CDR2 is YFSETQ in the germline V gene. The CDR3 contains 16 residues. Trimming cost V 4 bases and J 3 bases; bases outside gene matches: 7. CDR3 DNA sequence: TGCGCCAGCAGCCCCACAGGGGGCGCGGCTAATGAAAAACTGTTTTTT. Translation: CASSPTGGAANEKLFF.

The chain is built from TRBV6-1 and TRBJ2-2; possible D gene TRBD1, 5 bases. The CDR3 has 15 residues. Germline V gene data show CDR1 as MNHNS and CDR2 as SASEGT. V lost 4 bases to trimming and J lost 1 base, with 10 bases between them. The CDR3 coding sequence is TGTGCCAGCAGTGTATGGCAGGGGAACACCGGGGAGCTGTTTTTT. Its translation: CASSVWQGNTGELFF.

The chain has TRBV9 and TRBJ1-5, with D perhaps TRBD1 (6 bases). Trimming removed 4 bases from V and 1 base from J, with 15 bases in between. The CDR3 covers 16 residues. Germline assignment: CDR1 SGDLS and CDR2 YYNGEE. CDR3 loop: CASSLPGQGSNQPQHF. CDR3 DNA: TGTGCCAGCAGCCTTCCAGGGCAGGGGAGCAATCAGCCCCAGCATTTT.

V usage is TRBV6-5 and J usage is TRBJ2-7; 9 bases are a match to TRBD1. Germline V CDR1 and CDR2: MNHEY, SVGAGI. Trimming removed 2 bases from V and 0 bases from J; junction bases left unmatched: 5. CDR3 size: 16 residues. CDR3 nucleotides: TGTGCCAGCAGTTACAAAGGGACAGGGATCTCCTACGAGCAGTACTTC. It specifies CASSYKGTGISYEQYF.

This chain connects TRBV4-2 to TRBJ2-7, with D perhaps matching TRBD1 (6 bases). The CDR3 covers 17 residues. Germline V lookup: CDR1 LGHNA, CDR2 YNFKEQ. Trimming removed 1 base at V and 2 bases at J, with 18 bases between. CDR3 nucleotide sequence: TGTGCCAGCAGCCAAGCCCCTACAGGGTCTGGGACCTACGAGCAGTACTTC. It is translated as CASSQAPTGSGTYEQYF.

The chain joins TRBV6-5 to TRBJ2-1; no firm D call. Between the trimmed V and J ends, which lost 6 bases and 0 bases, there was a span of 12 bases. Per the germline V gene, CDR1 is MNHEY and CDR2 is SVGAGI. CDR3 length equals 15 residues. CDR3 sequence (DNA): TGTGCCAGCAGCCGGATAACGAGCTCCTACAATGAGCAGTTCTTC. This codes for CASSRITSSYNEQFF.

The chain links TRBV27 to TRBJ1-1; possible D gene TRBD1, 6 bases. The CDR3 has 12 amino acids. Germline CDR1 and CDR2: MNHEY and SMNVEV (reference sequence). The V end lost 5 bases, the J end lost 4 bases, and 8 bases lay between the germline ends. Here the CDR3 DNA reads TGTGCCAGCAGTAAGGGGGGCACTGAAGCTTTCTTT. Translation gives CASSKGGTEAFF.

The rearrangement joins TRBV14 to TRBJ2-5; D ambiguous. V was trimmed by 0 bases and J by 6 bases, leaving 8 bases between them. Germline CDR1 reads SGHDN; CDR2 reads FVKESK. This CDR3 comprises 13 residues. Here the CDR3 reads CASSQDIGKTQYF. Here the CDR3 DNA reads TGTGCCAGCAGCCAAGACATAGGGAAGACCCAGTACTTC. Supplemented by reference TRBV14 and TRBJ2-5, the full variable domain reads EAGVTQFPSHSVIEKGQTVTLRCDPISGHDNLYWYRRVMGKEIKFLLHFVKESKQDESGMPNNRFLAERTGGTYSTLKVQPAELEDSGVYFCASSQDIGKTQYFGPGTRLLVL.

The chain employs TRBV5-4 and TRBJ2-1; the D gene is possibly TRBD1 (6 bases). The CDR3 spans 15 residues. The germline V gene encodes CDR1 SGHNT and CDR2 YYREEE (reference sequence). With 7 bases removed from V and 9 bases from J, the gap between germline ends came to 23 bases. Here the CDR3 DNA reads TGTGCCAGCCGATCAGGGGATAGGTATTCTGGTGAGCAGTTCTTC. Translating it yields CASRSGDRYSGEQFF.

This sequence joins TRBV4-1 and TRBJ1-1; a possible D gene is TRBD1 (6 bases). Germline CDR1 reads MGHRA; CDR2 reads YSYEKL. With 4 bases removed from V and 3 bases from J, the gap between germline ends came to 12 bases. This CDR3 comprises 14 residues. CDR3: CASSLSGVDTEAFF. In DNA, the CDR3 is TGCGCCAGCAGCCTATCAGGGGTTGACACTGAAGCTTTCTTT.

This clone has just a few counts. CDR3 in DNA: TGTGCCAGTAGTACGACGGTGGGGAACACTGAAGCTTTCTTT. This encodes CASSTTVGNTEAFF. The chain is built from TRBV19 and TRBJ1-1; D gene ambiguous. Germline CDR1 LNHDA, CDR2 SQIVND (reference sequence). With 4 bases removed from V and 1 base from J, the gap between germline ends came to 10 bases. This CDR3 is 14 amino acids long.

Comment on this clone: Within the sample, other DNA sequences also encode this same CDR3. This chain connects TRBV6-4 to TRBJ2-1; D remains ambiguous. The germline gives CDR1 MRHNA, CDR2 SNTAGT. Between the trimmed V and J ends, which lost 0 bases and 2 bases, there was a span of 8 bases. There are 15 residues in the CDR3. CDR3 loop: CASSDSGGAYNEQFF. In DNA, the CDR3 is TGTGCCAGCAGTGACTCCGGCGGAGCCTACAATGAGCAGTTCTTC.

Here the CDR3 DNA reads TGTGCCAGCAGTCAGCGGAGCTCCTACAATGAGCAGTTCTTC. Protein sequence: CASSQRSSYNEQFF. This rearrangement joins TRBV6-5 to TRBJ2-1, with a weak D call TRBD2 (5 bases). Trimming removed 5 bases at V and 0 bases at J, with 8 bases between. From germline, CDR1 is MNHEY and CDR2 SVGAGI. This CDR3 is 14 amino acids long.

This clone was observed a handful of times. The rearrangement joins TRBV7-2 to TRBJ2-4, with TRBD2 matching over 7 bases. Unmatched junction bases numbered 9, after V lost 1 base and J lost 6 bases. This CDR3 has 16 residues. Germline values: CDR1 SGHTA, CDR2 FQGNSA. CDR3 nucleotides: TGTGCCAGCAGCTTAGAGTGGGGAGGGACTGTAAACATTCAGTACTTC. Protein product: CASSLEWGGTVNIQYF.

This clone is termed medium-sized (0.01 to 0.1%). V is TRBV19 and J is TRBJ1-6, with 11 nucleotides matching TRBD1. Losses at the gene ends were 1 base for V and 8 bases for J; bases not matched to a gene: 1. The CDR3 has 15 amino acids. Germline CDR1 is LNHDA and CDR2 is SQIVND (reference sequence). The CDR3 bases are TGTGCCAGTAGTATAGCGGACAGGGGGCATTCACCCCTCCACTTT. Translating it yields CASSIADRGHSPLHF.

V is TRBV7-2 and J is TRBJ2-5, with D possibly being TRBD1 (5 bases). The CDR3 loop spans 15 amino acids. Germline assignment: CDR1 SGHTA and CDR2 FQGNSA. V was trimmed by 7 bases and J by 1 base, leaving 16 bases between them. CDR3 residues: CASKSRAQGQETQYF. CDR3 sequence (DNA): TGTGCCAGCAAATCCCGAGCCCAGGGCCAAGAGACCCAGTACTTC.

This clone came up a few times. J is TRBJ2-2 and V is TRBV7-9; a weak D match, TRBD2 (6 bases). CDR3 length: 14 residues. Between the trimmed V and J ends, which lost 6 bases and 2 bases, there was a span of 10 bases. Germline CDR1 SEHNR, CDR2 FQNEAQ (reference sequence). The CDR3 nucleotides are TGTGCCAGCAGTTCGGGACTTAACACCGGGGAGCTGTTTTTT. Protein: CASSSGLNTGELFF. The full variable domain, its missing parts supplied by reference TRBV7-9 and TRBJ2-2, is DTGVSQNPRHKITKRGQNVTFRCDPISEHNRLYWYRQTLGQGPEFLTYFQNEAQLEKSRLLSDRFSAERPKGSFSTLEIQRTEQGDSAMYLCASSSGLNTGELFFGEGSRLTVL.

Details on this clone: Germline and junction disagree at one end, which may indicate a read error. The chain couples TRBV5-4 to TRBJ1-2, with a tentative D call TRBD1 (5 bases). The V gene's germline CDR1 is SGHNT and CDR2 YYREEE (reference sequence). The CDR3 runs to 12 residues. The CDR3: CASSLLGRADSF. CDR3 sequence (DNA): TGTGCCAGCAGCTTGTTGGGTCGGGCAGACAGCTTC. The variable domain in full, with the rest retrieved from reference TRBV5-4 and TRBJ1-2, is ETGVTQSPTHLIKTRGQQVTLRCSSQSGHNTVSWYQQALGQGPQFIFQYYREEENGRGNFPPRFSGLQFPNYSSELNVNALELDDSALYLCASSLLGRADSFGSGTRLTVV.